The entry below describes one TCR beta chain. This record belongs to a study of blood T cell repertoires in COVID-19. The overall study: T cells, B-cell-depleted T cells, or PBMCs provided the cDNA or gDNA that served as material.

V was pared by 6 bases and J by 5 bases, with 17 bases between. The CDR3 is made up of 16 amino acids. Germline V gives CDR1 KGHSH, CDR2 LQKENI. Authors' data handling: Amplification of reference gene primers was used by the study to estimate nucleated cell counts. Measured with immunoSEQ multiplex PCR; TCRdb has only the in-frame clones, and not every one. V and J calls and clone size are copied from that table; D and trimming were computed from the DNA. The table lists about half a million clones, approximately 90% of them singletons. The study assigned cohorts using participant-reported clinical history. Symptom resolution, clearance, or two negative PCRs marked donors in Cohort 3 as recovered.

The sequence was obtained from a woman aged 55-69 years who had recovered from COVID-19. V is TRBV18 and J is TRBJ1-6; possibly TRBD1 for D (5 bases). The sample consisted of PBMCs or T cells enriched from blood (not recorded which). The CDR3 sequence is CASSNQAGGNNSPLHF. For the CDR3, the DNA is TGTGCCAGCTCTAACCAAGCGGGGGGAAATAATTCACCCCTCCACTTT. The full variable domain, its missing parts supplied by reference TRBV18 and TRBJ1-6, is NAGVMQNPRHLVRRRGQEARLRCSPMKGHSHVYWYRQLPEEGLKFMVYLQKENIIDESGMPKERFSAEFPKEGPSILRIQQVVRGDSAAYFCASSNQAGGNNSPLHFGNGTRLTVT.